These T cell receptor beta chains were read from a single sample in a study of T cell responses to AZD1222 COVID-19 vaccine. The data were produced by immunoSEQ multiplex PCR, yet TCRdb's version contains in-frame clones alone and is incomplete. The sample includes under 200,000 clones, 90% seen only once; the top ten take around 1.5%. Material: peripheral blood, obtained on day 0 of AZD1222 vaccination. The receptors come from an adult in good health. Each CDR3 is given with its conserved first and last residue. A D gene is named only where the DNA matches it firmly. A clone size is listed for some rows: how often the clone was seen (once, few, many), or a class if it is expanded.

. | TRBJ2-7 | TRBV6-5 | . | CASSYSRDGSYEQYF | TGTGCCAGCAGTTACTCAAGGGACGGCTCCTACGAGCAGTACTTC
TRBD1 | TRBJ1-1 | TRBV6-5 | few | CASRTQGKNTEAFF | TGTGCCAGCAGAACACAGGGGAAGAACACTGAAGCTTTCTTT
TRBD1 | TRBJ1-2 | TRBV27 | . | CASSNKRAGQGYGYTF | TGTGCCAGCAGTAACAAACGAGCTGGACAGGGATATGGCTACACCTTC
. | TRBJ1-6 | TRBV4-1 | . | CASSQDLPGTNNSPLHF | TGCGCCAGCAGCCAAGATCTCCCCGGAACTAATAATTCACCCCTCCACTTT
. | TRBJ1-1 | TRBV18 | . | CASSPRDTENTEAFF | TGTGCCAGCTCACCTAGGGACACCGAGAACACTGAAGCTTTCTTT
. | TRBJ1-2 | TRBV15 | . | CATSRGNYGYTF | TGTGCCACCAGCAGAGGGAACTATGGCTACACCTTC
. | TRBJ2-6 | TRBV6-4 | . | CAGPGSGANVLTF | TGTGCCGGCCCAGGCTCTGGGGCCAACGTCCTGACTTTC
. | TRBJ1-4 | TRBV7-2 | . | CASSPGWGGREKLFF | TGTGCCAGCAGCCCCGGGTGGGGAGGCCGCGAAAAACTGTTTTTT
TRBD1 | TRBJ1-6 | TRBV5-6 | . | CASSLRQGSSPLHF | TGTGCCAGCAGCTTGAGACAGGGAAGTTCACCCCTCCACTTT
. | TRBJ1-2 | TRBV21-1 | . | CASSKVGQLYGYTF | TGTGCCAGCAGCAAAGTAGGACAACTCTATGGCTACACCTTC
. | TRBJ2-3 | TRBV5-1 | . | CASSLSAVQDTQYF | TGCGCCAGCAGCTTGTCGGCTGTTCAAGATACGCAGTATTTT
. | TRBJ2-1 | TRBV4-2 | . | CASSQVGPGINEQFF | TGTGCCAGCAGCCAAGTCGGACCAGGTATCAATGAGCAGTTCTTC
. | TRBJ2-7 | TRBV27 | . | CASSLLARGISEQYF | TGTGCCAGCAGTTTATTGGCGAGGGGGATCAGCGAGCAGTACTTC
. | TRBJ2-2 | TRBV5-5 | . | CASSLDITGELFF | TGTGCCAGCAGCTTGGATATCACCGGGGAGCTGTTTTTT
. | TRBJ1-5 | TRBV27 | . | CASSSVGLSQPQHF | TGTGCCAGCAGTTCGGTGGGGTTGAGTCAGCCCCAGCATTTT
. | TRBJ1-2 | TRBV24-1 | . | CATSDSRSAGNYGYTF | TGTGCCACCAGTGATTCGAGGAGCGCAGGCAACTATGGCTACACCTTC
. | TRBJ2-1 | TRBV7-6 | . | CASSLGPSSYNEQFF | TGTGCCAGCAGCTTAGGTCCGAGCTCCTACAATGAGCAGTTCTTC
TRBD1 | TRBJ2-1 | TRBV6-5 | . | CASRKDRVLGNEQFF | TGTGCCAGCAGGAAAGACAGGGTCTTGGGCAATGAGCAGTTCTTC
. | TRBJ1-4 | TRBV2 | . | CASGTGAEGEKLFF | TGTGCCAGCGGTACCGGGGCAGAAGGAGAAAAACTGTTTTTT
. | TRBJ1-3 | TRBV19 | once | CASSRRPQEPGNTIYF | TGTGCCAGTAGTAGACGTCCCCAGGAACCTGGAAACACCATATATTTT
. | TRBJ1-2 | TRBV19 | once | CASSMGQGINYGYTF | TGTGCCAGTAGTATGGGGCAGGGAATTAACTATGGCTACACCTTC
. | TRBJ1-4 | TRBV14 | . | CASSPLGGDEKLFF | TGTGCCAGCAGCCCCCTCGGGGGGGACGAAAAACTGTTTTTT
TRBD1 | TRBJ2-3 | TRBV7-8 | . | CASSLGGQEYTDTQYF | TGTGCCAGCAGCTTAGGGGGACAGGAGTACACAGATACGCAGTATTTT
. | TRBJ2-7 | TRBV4-1 | . | CASSQDFRESYEQYF | TGCGCCAGCAGCCAAGACTTTCGGGAATCCTACGAGCAGTACTTC
. | TRBJ2-5 | TRBV7-9 | . | CASSLVGVGAQETQYF | TGTGCCAGCAGCTTAGTCGGTGTCGGGGCCCAAGAGACCCAGTACTTC
. | TRBJ1-1 | TRBV5-1 | . | CASSAGLTIMNTEAFF | TGCGCCAGCAGCGCGGGACTTACAATAATGAACACTGAAGCTTTCTTT
. | TRBJ2-1 | TRBV7-9 | . | CASSSGPVAVNEQFF | TGTGCCAGCAGCTCGGGCCCGGTCGCCGTCAATGAGCAGTTCTTC
. | TRBJ2-2 | TRBV7-7 | . | CASSLGPQNTGELFF | TGTGCTAGCAGCTTAGGTCCACAGAACACCGGGGAGCTGTTTTTT
. | TRBJ1-1 | TRBV10-2 | . | CASSVRTGTEAFF | TGCGCCAGCAGTGTACGGACCGGCACTGAAGCTTTCTTT
. | TRBJ1-3 | TRBV18 | . | CASSLRASSGNTIYF | TGTGCCAGCTCACTCAGGGCCAGCTCTGGAAACACCATATATTTT
. | TRBJ1-4 | TRBV6-5 | . | CASREGYGLNEKLFF | TGTGCCAGCAGGGAGGGGTACGGACTTAATGAAAAACTGTTTTTT
. | TRBJ1-2 | TRBV24-1 | . | CATSPAGAVYGYTF | TGTGCCACCAGCCCCGCGGGGGCCGTCTATGGCTACACCTTC
. | TRBJ2-3 | TRBV5-1 | . | CASSITGDTQYF | TGCGCCAGCAGTATAACGGGGGATACGCAGTATTTT
. | TRBJ2-3 | TRBV7-7 | . | CASSHSDTGTDTQYF | TGTGCTAGCAGTCACTCGGACACCGGCACAGATACGCAGTATTTT
. | TRBJ1-6 | TRBV4-3 | once | CASSQDGGNGSPLHF | TGCGCCAGCAGCCAAGATGGCGGTAATGGTTCACCCCTCCACTTT
TRBD1 | TRBJ1-5 | TRBV7-9 | . | CASRPTGESGNQPQHF | TGTGCCAGCAGACCGACAGGGGAGTCCGGCAATCAGCCCCAGCATTTT
. | TRBJ2-7 | TRBV6-5 | . | CASSYTQQGPLEQYF | TGTGCCAGCAGTTACACCCAACAGGGACCCCTCGAGCAGTACTTC
. | TRBJ1-6 | TRBV25-1 | . | CASSPDIGGSSPLHF | TGTGCCAGCAGCCCGGACATTGGTGGTAGTTCACCCCTCCACTTT
TRBD2 | TRBJ2-1 | TRBV6-2/TRBV6-3 | . | CASSEERGLAGALIYNEQFF | TGTGCCAGCAGTGAGGAACGGGGACTAGCGGGGGCCCTCATCTACAATGAGCAGTTCTTC
. | TRBJ2-2 | TRBV2 | . | CASSEALPGELFF | TGTGCCAGCAGTGAAGCGCTTCCCGGGGAGCTGTTTTTT
TRBD2 | TRBJ2-3 | TRBV6-4 | once | CATSRTSGGRDTQYF | TGTGCCACCTCCCGGACTAGCGGGGGGCGAGATACGCAGTATTTT